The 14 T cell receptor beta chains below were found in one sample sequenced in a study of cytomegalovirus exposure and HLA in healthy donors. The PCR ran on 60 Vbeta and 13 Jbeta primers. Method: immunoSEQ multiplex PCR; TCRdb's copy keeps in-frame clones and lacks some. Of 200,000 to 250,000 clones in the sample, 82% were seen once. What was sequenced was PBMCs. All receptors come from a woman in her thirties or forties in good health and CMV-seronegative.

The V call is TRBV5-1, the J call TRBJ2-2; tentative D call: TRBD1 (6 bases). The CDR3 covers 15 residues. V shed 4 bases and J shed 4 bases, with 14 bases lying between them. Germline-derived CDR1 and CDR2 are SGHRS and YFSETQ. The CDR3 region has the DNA TGCGCCAGCAGCCACGAGTCAGGGGCCACCGGGGAGCTGTTTTTT. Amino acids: CASSHESGATGELFF. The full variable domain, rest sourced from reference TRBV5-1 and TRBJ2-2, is KAGVTQTPRYLIKTRGQQVTLSCSPISGHRSVSWYQQTPGQGLQFLFEYFSETQRNKGNFPGRFSGRQFSNSRSEMNVSTLELGDSALYLCASSHESGATGELFFGEGSRLTVL.

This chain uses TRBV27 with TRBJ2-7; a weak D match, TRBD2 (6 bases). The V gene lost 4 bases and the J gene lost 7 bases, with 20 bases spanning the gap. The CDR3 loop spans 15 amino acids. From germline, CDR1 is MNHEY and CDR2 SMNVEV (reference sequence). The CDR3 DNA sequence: TGTGCCAGCAGTTCCGGTGCCCTCGGCGGGATTGAGCAGTACTTC. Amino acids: CASSSGALGGIEQYF.

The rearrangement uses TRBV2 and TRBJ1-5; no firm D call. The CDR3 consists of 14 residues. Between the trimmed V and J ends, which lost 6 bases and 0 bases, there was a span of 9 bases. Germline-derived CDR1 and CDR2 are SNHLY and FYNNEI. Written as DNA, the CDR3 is TGTGCCAGCAGGGCGGACTTTAGCAATCAGCCCCAGCATTTT. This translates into CASRADFSNQPQHF.

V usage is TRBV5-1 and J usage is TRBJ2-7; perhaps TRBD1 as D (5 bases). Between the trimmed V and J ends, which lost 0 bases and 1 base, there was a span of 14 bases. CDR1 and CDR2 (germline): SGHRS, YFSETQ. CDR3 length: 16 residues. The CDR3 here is CASSLGPQGNSYEQYF. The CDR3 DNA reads TGCGCCAGCAGCTTGGGCCCGCAGGGTAATTCCTACGAGCAGTACTTC.

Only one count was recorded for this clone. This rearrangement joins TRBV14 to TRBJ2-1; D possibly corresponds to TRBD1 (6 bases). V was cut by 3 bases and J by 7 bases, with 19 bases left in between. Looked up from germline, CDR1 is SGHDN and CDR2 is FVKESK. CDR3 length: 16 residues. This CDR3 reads CASSQAGTVRGNEQFF. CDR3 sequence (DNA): TGTGCCAGCAGCCAGGCCGGGACGGTAAGGGGGAATGAGCAGTTCTTC.

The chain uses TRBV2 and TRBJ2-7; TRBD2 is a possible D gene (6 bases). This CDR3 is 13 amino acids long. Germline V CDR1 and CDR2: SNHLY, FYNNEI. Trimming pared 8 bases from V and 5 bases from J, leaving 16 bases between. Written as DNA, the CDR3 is TGTGCCAGCTCCGAACGGGAGATAAACGAGCAGTACTTC. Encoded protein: CASSEREINEQYF.

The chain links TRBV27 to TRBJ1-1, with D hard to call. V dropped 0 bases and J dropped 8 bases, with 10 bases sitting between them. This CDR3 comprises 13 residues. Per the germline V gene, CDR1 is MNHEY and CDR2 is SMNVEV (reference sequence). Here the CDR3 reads CASSLSVRVEAFF. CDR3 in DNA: TGTGCCAGCAGTTTATCGGTCCGGGTCGAAGCTTTCTTT.

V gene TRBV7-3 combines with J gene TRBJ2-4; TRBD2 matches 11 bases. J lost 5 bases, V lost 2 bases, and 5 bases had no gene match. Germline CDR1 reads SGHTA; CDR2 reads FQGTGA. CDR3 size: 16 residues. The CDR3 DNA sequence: TGTGCCAGCAGCTTAGAAGCGGGACTAGCGGAAAACATTCAGTACTTC. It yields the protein CASSLEAGLAENIQYF. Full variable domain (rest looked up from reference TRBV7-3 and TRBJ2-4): GAGVSQTPSNKVTEKGKYVELRCDPISGHTALYWYRQSLGQGPEFLIYFQGTGAADDSGLPNDRFFAVRPEGSVSTLKIQRTERGDSAVYLCASSLEAGLAENIQYFGAGTRLSVL.

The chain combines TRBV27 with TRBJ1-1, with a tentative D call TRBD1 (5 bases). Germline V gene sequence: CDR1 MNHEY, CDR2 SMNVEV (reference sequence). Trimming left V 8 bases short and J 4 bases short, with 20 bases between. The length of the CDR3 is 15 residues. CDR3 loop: CASRLGTGGATEAFF. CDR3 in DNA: TGTGCCAGCCGATTGGGAACCGGCGGGGCCACTGAAGCTTTCTTT.

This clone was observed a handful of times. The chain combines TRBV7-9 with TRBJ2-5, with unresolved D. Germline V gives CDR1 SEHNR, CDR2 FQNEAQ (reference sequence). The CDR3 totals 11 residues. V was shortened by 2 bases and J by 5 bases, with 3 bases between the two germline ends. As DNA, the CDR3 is TGTGCCAGCAGCTTACAGGAGACCCAGTACTTC. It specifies CASSLQETQYF.

The CDR3 nucleotides read TGTGCCAGCAGTTTGGCAGGAAGCTACAATGAGCAGTTCTTC. This encodes CASSLAGSYNEQFF. This rearrangement joins TRBV6-5 to TRBJ2-1; no clear D. V was cut by 4 bases and J by 3 bases, with 10 bases left in between. The germline CDR1 and CDR2 sequences are MNHEY and SVGAGI. The CDR3 runs to 14 residues.

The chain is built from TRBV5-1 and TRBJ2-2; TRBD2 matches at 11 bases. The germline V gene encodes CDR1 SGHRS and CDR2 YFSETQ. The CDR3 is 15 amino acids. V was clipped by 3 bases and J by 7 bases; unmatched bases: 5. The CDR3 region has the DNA TGCGCCAGCAGCTCCACTAGCGGGAGAAACGGGGAGCTGTTTTTT. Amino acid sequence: CASSSTSGRNGELFF.

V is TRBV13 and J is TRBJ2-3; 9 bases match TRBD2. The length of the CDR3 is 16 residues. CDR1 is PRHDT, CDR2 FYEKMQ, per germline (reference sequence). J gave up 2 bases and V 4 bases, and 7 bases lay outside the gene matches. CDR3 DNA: TGTGCCAGCAGCTCGCATAGCGGGAGCCTCACAGATACGCAGTATTTT. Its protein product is CASSSHSGSLTDTQYF.

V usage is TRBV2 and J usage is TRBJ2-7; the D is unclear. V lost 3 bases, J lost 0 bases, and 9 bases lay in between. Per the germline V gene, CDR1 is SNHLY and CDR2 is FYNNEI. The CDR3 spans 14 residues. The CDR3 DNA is TGTGCCAGCAGTGAGTTCCAGGTCTCCTACGAGCAGTACTTC. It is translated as CASSEFQVSYEQYF.